This TCR beta chain stems from a study of cytomegalovirus exposure and HLA in healthy donors. Assay used: immunoSEQ multiplex PCR; TCRdb lists only in-frame clones, some missing. The repertoire includes roughly 150,000 clones, 85% to 90% of them detected once, and around 3.4% sits in the top ten. From germline, CDR1 is SGHNT and CDR2 YENEEA. This CDR3 has 13 amino acids. V shed 0 bases and J 13 bases; nucleotides not matched to a gene: 1. The sequence was collected from a woman aged 18-29 years in good health and CMV-seropositive. The sample comprised PBMCs. The chain uses TRBV11-3 and TRBJ2-1; 12 bases agree with TRBD2. This CDR3 reads CASSLELAGGQFF. The CDR3 DNA reads TGTGCCAGCAGCTTAGAACTAGCGGGAGGACAGTTCTTC.